This is a list of T cell receptor beta chains from one sample in a study of technical replicates of blood from several donors. Measured with immunoSEQ multiplex PCR; TCRdb has only the in-frame clones, and not every one. The repertoire includes fewer than 80,000 clones, 86% of them detected once, and approximately 4.6% sits in the top ten. Sequenced sample: PBMCs. These receptors were collected from a human donor in good health. Some clones in this sample may be carry-over from other donors' samples. The CDR3 runs from the conserved cysteine through the conserved F or W. D genes are given only for firm matches. A clone size is listed for some rows: how often the clone was seen (once, few, many), or a class if it is expanded.

v_call: TRBV4-1; clone_size: .; d_call: TRBD2; j_call: TRBJ2-7; cdr3_nt: TGCGCCAGCAGCCCCCTAGCGGGAGTCGGGTACGAGCAGTACTTC; cdr3_aa: CASSPLAGVGYEQYF
v_call: TRBV7-3; clone_size: .; d_call: .; j_call: TRBJ2-5; cdr3_nt: TGTGCCAGCAGCCGAGGAGCACGGGAGACCCAGTACTTC; cdr3_aa: CASSRGARETQYF
v_call: TRBV10-3; clone_size: .; d_call: .; j_call: TRBJ2-1; cdr3_nt: TGTGCCATCAGTGTTGGCGGCTCCTACAATGAGCAGTTCTTC; cdr3_aa: CAISVGGSYNEQFF
v_call: TRBV7-2; clone_size: .; d_call: TRBD2; j_call: TRBJ2-2; cdr3_nt: TGTGCCAGCAGCTTAGCTAGCGGGATTGGCACCGGGGAGCTGTTTTTT; cdr3_aa: CASSLASGIGTGELFF
v_call: TRBV6-1; clone_size: .; d_call: .; j_call: TRBJ1-1; cdr3_nt: TGTGCCAGCAGTGAACAGGGGAGTTTTGTGACTGAAGCTTTCTTT; cdr3_aa: CASSEQGSFVTEAFF
v_call: TRBV2; clone_size: .; d_call: .; j_call: TRBJ2-5; cdr3_nt: TGTGCCAGCAGTGGGGACTCCCAAGGGACCCAGTACTTC; cdr3_aa: CASSGDSQGTQYF
v_call: TRBV4-2; clone_size: .; d_call: TRBD2; j_call: TRBJ2-5; cdr3_nt: TGTGCCAGCAGCCAAGATGGCGGCGGGGGGGCTTGGGAGACCCAGTACTTC; cdr3_aa: CASSQDGGGGAWETQYF
v_call: TRBV5-1; clone_size: .; d_call: .; j_call: TRBJ2-7; cdr3_nt: TGCGCCAGCAGCTTGGTGGCAGCGTCCTCCTACGAGCAGTACTTC; cdr3_aa: CASSLVAASSYEQYF
v_call: TRBV4-3; clone_size: .; d_call: .; j_call: TRBJ1-6; cdr3_nt: TGCGCCAGCAGCCGCGGACCTCGGGCAGGGGATTCACCCCTCCACTTT; cdr3_aa: CASSRGPRAGDSPLHF
v_call: TRBV4-1; clone_size: medium-sized; d_call: .; j_call: TRBJ1-6; cdr3_nt: TGCGCCAGCAGCCCATCTATCCGGCAGGCCCATTCACCCCTCCACTTT; cdr3_aa: CASSPSIRQAHSPLHF
v_call: TRBV7-3; clone_size: .; d_call: .; j_call: TRBJ2-5; cdr3_nt: TGTGCCAGCAGCCCAGCAGTGGGAGAAACCCAGTACTTC; cdr3_aa: CASSPAVGETQYF
v_call: TRBV7-9; clone_size: .; d_call: .; j_call: TRBJ1-4; cdr3_nt: TGTGCCAGCAGCTTACGGGAAAAACTGTTTTTT; cdr3_aa: CASSLREKLFF
v_call: TRBV6-1; clone_size: .; d_call: .; j_call: TRBJ1-2; cdr3_nt: TGTGCCAGCAGGGTAGACAGGTACTACACCTTC; cdr3_aa: CASRVDRYYTF
v_call: TRBV12-5; clone_size: .; d_call: .; j_call: TRBJ2-1; cdr3_nt: TGTGCTAGTGTGGCCGGGAATGAGCAGTTCTTC; cdr3_aa: CASVAGNEQFF
v_call: TRBV5-4; clone_size: .; d_call: .; j_call: TRBJ1-6; cdr3_nt: TGTGCCAGCAGCTTGGATCTGAGCTCCTATAATTCACCCCTCCACTTT; cdr3_aa: CASSLDLSSYNSPLHF
v_call: TRBV2; clone_size: .; d_call: .; j_call: TRBJ2-1; cdr3_nt: TGTGCCAGCAGTGAGTCGGTCCTTCACTCCTACAATGAGCAGTTCTTC; cdr3_aa: CASSESVLHSYNEQFF
v_call: TRBV4-3; clone_size: .; d_call: .; j_call: TRBJ2-3; cdr3_nt: TGCGCCAGCAGCCGCTCCCAGGGATCTAGCACAGATACGCAGTATTTT; cdr3_aa: CASSRSQGSSTDTQYF
v_call: TRBV7-2; clone_size: .; d_call: .; j_call: TRBJ2-6; cdr3_nt: TGTGCCAGCAGCCCCAGTGTGAGGGCTGGGGCCAACGTCCTGACTTTC; cdr3_aa: CASSPSVRAGANVLTF
v_call: TRBV4-3; clone_size: .; d_call: TRBD2; j_call: TRBJ2-3; cdr3_nt: TGCGCCAGCAGCCCGAAGACTACTAGCGGGCTTAGCACAGATACGCAGTATTTT; cdr3_aa: CASSPKTTSGLSTDTQYF
v_call: TRBV5-1; clone_size: .; d_call: .; j_call: TRBJ2-7; cdr3_nt: TGCGCCAGCAGCTTGGACAGTGAACCCTACGAGCAGTACTTC; cdr3_aa: CASSLDSEPYEQYF
v_call: TRBV9; clone_size: once; d_call: TRBD2; j_call: TRBJ2-3; cdr3_nt: TGTGCCAGCAGTCTCCCAGGCGGGGGTGCAGATACGCAGTATTTT; cdr3_aa: CASSLPGGGADTQYF
v_call: TRBV7-2; clone_size: .; d_call: .; j_call: TRBJ1-2; cdr3_nt: TGTGCCAGCAGCCCAACAGGGAACTATGGCTACACCTTC; cdr3_aa: CASSPTGNYGYTF
v_call: TRBV5-4; clone_size: .; d_call: TRBD1; j_call: TRBJ1-2; cdr3_nt: TGTGCCAGCAGCTTGAGAACAGGGGGTCCCTATGGCTACACCTTC; cdr3_aa: CASSLRTGGPYGYTF
v_call: TRBV6-6; clone_size: .; d_call: TRBD2; j_call: TRBJ2-2; cdr3_nt: TGTGCCAGCAGTTCCCGACTAGCAGCGAACACCGGGGAGCTGTTTTTT; cdr3_aa: CASSSRLAANTGELFF
v_call: TRBV7-2; clone_size: .; d_call: .; j_call: TRBJ1-2; cdr3_nt: TGTGCCAGCAGCTTTTATGCAGGGACACCCGATAACTATGGCTACACCTTC; cdr3_aa: CASSFYAGTPDNYGYTF
v_call: TRBV7-8; clone_size: .; d_call: TRBD1; j_call: TRBJ2-7; cdr3_nt: TGTGCCAGCAGTTCTATACAGGGGGCGTCCTACGAGCAGTACTTC; cdr3_aa: CASSSIQGASYEQYF
v_call: TRBV7-9; clone_size: .; d_call: .; j_call: TRBJ2-7; cdr3_nt: TGTGCCAGCAGCTTGCGCGGGGGCACCTACGAGCAGTACTTC; cdr3_aa: CASSLRGGTYEQYF
v_call: TRBV7-2; clone_size: .; d_call: .; j_call: TRBJ2-5; cdr3_nt: TGTGCCAGCAGCTTAGAGGTCGCGGCAGGGCGGACCCAGTACTTC; cdr3_aa: CASSLEVAAGRTQYF
v_call: TRBV6-5; clone_size: .; d_call: TRBD2; j_call: TRBJ2-1; cdr3_nt: TGTGCCAGCACCCCGCGGGGGGCCTACAATGAGCAGTTCTTC; cdr3_aa: CASTPRGAYNEQFF
v_call: TRBV7-9; clone_size: .; d_call: .; j_call: TRBJ2-5; cdr3_nt: TGTGCCAGCAGCCATGGACGGGATACCCAAGAGACCCAGTACTTC; cdr3_aa: CASSHGRDTQETQYF
v_call: TRBV6-1; clone_size: few; d_call: TRBD1; j_call: TRBJ2-7; cdr3_nt: TGTGCCAGTGGGACAGGGGGCGGAGGAGAGCAGTACTTC; cdr3_aa: CASGTGGGGEQYF
v_call: TRBV6-6; clone_size: .; d_call: .; j_call: TRBJ1-2; cdr3_nt: TGTGCCAGCAGTCCCCAGACAGCCAACTATGGCTACACCTTC; cdr3_aa: CASSPQTANYGYTF
v_call: TRBV30; clone_size: .; d_call: TRBD2; j_call: TRBJ2-3; cdr3_nt: TGTGCCTGGAGTGCCGGACTAGCGGGAGGCACAGATACGCAGTATTTT; cdr3_aa: CAWSAGLAGGTDTQYF
v_call: TRBV19; clone_size: .; d_call: .; j_call: TRBJ1-2; cdr3_nt: TGTGCCCCCCACCGGGAGCGGAACTATGGCTACACCTTC; cdr3_aa: CAPHRERNYGYTF
v_call: TRBV4-3; clone_size: .; d_call: TRBD1; j_call: TRBJ1-6; cdr3_nt: TGCGCCAGCAGCCAACCGGGGGACAGGGGACCCCTCCACTTT; cdr3_aa: CASSQPGDRGPLHF
v_call: TRBV16; clone_size: .; d_call: .; j_call: TRBJ2-6; cdr3_nt: TGTGCCAGCAGCAACGGGTCCCCCTCCTCTGGGGCCAACGTCCTGACTTTC; cdr3_aa: CASSNGSPSSGANVLTF